The table lists the clone carrying this T cell receptor beta chain with a count of one. Clones were read by immunoSEQ multiplex PCR, and TCRdb kept only the in-frame ones, dropping some. This sample has 150,000 or so clones, with around 89% found just once. This sample is part of a study of T cell responses to AZD1222 COVID-19 vaccine. About the study: Second-dose schedules of about 4 or about 12 weeks were combined.

This receptor was identified in an adult in good health. The specimen comprised peripheral blood, sampled on day 0 of AZD1222 vaccination.

The CDR3: CASSLEGASNEKLFF. In nucleotides, the CDR3 is TGCGCCAGCAGCTTGGAAGGGGCGAGTAATGAAAAACTGTTTTTT. The J gene is TRBJ1-4, the V gene TRBV5-1; D is possibly TRBD1 (5 bases). The V and J ends lost 0 bases and 4 bases respectively, with 10 bases between them. The CDR3 extends over 15 amino acids. Germline CDR1 reads SGHRS; CDR2 reads YFSETQ. The full variable domain, in which reference TRBV5-1 and TRBJ1-4 provide the parts outside the CDR3, is KAGVTQTPRYLIKTRGQQVTLSCSPISGHRSVSWYQQTPGQGLQFLFEYFSETQRNKGNFPGRFSGRQFSNSRSEMNVSTLELGDSALYLCASSLEGASNEKLFFGSGTQLSVL.